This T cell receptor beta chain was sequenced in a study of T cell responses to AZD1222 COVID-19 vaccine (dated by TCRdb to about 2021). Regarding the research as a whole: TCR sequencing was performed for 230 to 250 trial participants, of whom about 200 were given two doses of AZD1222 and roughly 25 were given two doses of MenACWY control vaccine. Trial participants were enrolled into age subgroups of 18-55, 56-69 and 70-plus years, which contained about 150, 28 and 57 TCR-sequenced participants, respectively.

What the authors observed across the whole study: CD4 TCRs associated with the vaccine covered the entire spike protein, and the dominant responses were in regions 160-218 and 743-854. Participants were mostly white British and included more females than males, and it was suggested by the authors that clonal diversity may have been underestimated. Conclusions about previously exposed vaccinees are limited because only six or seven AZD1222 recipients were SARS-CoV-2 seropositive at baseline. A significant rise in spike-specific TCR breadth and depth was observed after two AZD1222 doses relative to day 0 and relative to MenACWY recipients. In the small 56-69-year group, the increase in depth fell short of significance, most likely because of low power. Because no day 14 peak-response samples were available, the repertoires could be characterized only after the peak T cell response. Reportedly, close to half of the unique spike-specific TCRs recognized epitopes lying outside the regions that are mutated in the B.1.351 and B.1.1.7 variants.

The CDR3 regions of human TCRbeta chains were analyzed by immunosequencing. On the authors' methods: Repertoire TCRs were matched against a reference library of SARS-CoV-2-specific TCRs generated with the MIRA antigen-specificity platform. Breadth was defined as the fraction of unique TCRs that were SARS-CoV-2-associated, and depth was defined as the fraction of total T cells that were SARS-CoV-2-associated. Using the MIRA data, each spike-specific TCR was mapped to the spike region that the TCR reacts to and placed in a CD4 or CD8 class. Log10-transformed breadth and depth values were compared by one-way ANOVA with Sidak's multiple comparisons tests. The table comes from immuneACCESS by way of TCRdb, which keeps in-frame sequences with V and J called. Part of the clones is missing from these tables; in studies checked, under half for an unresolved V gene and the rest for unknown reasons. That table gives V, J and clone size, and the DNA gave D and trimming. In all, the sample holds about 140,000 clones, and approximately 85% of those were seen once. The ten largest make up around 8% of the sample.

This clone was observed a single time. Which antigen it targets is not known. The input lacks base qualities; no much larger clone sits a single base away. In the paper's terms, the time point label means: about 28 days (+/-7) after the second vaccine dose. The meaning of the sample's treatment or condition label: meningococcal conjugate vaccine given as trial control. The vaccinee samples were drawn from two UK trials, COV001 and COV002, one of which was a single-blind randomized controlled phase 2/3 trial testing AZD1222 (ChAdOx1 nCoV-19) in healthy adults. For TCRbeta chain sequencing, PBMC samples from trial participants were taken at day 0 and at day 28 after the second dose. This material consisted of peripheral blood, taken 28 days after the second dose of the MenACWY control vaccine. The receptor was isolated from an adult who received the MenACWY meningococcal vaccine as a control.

The CDR3 sequence is CASRSTGQGADNEKLFF. The DNA sequence is given as TGTGCCAGCAGGTCGACGGGACAGGGGGCGGATAATGAAAAACTGTTTTTT. This chain is built from TRBV27 and TRBJ1-4; 12 of the junction bases match TRBD1. From V the trimming removes 6 bases and from J it removes 4 bases, while the gene matches leave 9 bases of the junction unaccounted for. The CDR1 and CDR2 encoded by the germline V gene (reference sequence) are MNHEY and SMNVEV. The CDR3, from cysteine to phenylalanine, totals 17 residues. Here the CDR3 DNA is all that survives: 51 bases in frame from base 1.